This T cell receptor (beta chain) was profiled in a study of blood T cell repertoires in COVID-19. Study details: The United States, Italy and Spain were the sources of the acute and convalescent COVID-19 samples. T cells, B-cell-depleted T cells, or PBMCs supplied cDNA or gDNA.

The CDR3 spans 13 residues. CDR1 is SGHNT and CDR2 is YYREEE in the germline V gene (reference sequence). Deletions cut 1 base from V and 3 bases from J, with 4 bases between. As processed by the authors: Cell counts per sample came from amplifying reference gene primers. Using immunoSEQ multiplex PCR, the repertoire was profiled, and TCRdb retains in-frame clones only, with some absent. V, J and clone size are taken as reported in that table, and D and trimming were inferred from the DNA itself. The sample includes 75,000 to 90,000 clones, about 93% seen only once; the top ten take 5.8%. Sequencing used peripheral blood. This TCR was sampled from a human donor in a cohort sampled during active COVID-19. This chain connects TRBV5-4 to TRBJ2-2; D gene uncertain. Here the CDR3 DNA reads TGTGCCAGCAGCTTGTACTACACCGGGGAGCTGTTTTTT. Translated, it gives CASSLYYTGELFF.